These 8 T cell receptor beta chains came from one sample sequenced in a study of blood T cells in healthy people across ages. A J-beta primer mix and a sample-barcoded 5' primer were used in a second PCR of about 6 to 12 cycles. TCRdb passed the 5' RACE reads through MiXCR, listing each CDR3 protein once. Of some 1,800,000 distinct CDR3 sequences detected, 39% appear once; the ten largest clones hold 20% to 25%. The specimen was blood. The receptors were sampled from a human donor in good health.

The chain joins TRBV28 to TRBJ2-2; D not certain. The CDR3 extends over 16 amino acids. Germline V gene lookup returns CDR1 MDHEN and CDR2 SYDVKM. V gave up 6 bases and J gave up 2 bases, with 16 bases separating them. CDR3 sequence (DNA): TGTGCCAGCAGCACGGGCCCTACACCTAACACCGGGGAGCTGTTTTTT. Amino acid sequence: CASSTGPTPNTGELFF.

Points on this clonotype: A read error may account for a junction end that differs from germline. The chain employs TRBV12-3 or TRBV12-4 and TRBJ2-6; D remains unclear. The CDR3 runs 17 residues. The CDR3 reads CASSFATPNSGTNVLTF. The DNA for the CDR3 is TGTGCCAGCAGTTTTGCTACCCCAAACTCTGGGACCAACGTCCTGACTTTC.

The J gene is TRBJ2-1, the V gene TRBV4-3, with D maybe TRBD2 (5 bases). CDR3 length: 15 residues. V lost 0 bases to trimming and J lost 7 bases, with 13 bases between them. The germline V gene has CDR1 LGHNA and CDR2 YSLEER. The CDR3 DNA follows: TGCGCCAGCAGCCAAGATCGAGGGTCGTGGAATGAGCAGTTCTTC. It is translated as CASSQDRGSWNEQFF.

This clonotype appeared a few times. The chain couples TRBV5-1 to TRBJ2-5; 9 bases are a match to TRBD1. The CDR3 is 16 residues long. V lost 6 bases to trimming and J lost 4 bases; unmatched junction nucleotides: 13. Germline CDR1 and CDR2: SGHRS and YFSETQ. The CDR3 is CASTVTGQGTGETQYF. CDR3 nucleotide sequence: TGCGCCAGCACCGTAACCGGACAGGGGACAGGAGAGACCCAGTACTTC.

V is TRBV20-1 and J is TRBJ1-5; no reliable D call. The germline gives CDR1 DFQATT, CDR2 SNEGSKA (reference sequence). V lost 0 bases and J 6 bases, leaving 6 bases between the germline ends. The length of the CDR3 is 12 residues. CDR3 nucleotides: TGCAGTGCTAGAGAAACCGTTCAGCCCCAGCATTTT. It translates to CSARETVQPQHF.

Only a few counts were recorded for this clonotype. The CDR3 DNA sequence: TGTGCCAGCAGCCGACAGACTAGCGGGGGACCGAATGAGCAGTTCTTC. Amino acids: CASSRQTSGGPNEQFF. V gene TRBV5-5 combines with J gene TRBJ2-1; TRBD2 aligns across 12 bases. In germline, CDR1 is SGHKS, CDR2 YYEKEE (reference sequence). Unmatched junction bases numbered 9, after V lost 4 bases and J lost 7 bases. The CDR3 has 16 residues.

V gene TRBV12-3 or TRBV12-4 combines with J gene TRBJ1-1; possible D gene TRBD1, 5 bases. The CDR3 runs to 14 residues. Deletions cut 5 bases from V and 7 bases from J, with 17 bases between. The CDR3 region has the DNA TGTGCCAGCAGTCTCGGGGCCAGCCTCATTGAAGCTTTCTTT. Translating it yields CASSLGASLIEAFF.

Concerning this clonotype: A read error is possible here, since a much larger clone lies one base away. V gene TRBV4-1 combines with J gene TRBJ1-2, with D possibly TRBD1 on 6 matching bases. Germline V gives CDR1 MGHRA, CDR2 YSYEKL. This CDR3 contains 14 residues. This chain's CDR3 is CASSPDRLNHGYTF. In DNA form, the CDR3 reads TGCGCCAGCAGCCCAGACAGGCTTAACCATGGCTACACCTTC.